This T cell receptor beta chain was recovered during a study of cytomegalovirus exposure and HLA in healthy donors. This PCR relied on a set of 60 Vbeta primers and 13 Jbeta primers. Methods used by the authors: Later work found around 72 million unique TCR beta chains, with approximately 12 million shared. The table came from immunoSEQ multiplex PCR; TCRdb's copy has only in-frame clones and leaves some out. V, J and clone size derive from that table, while D and trimming were established from the DNA sequence. The table has 150,000 to 200,000 clones, around 81% seen once. This clone showed up just a few times. V lost 2 bases and J 11 bases, leaving 19 bases between the germline ends. CDR3 length: 15 residues. CDR1 and CDR2 (germline): MNHNS, SASEGT.

The chain links TRBV6-1 to TRBJ1-5; the D gene is possibly TRBD1 (5 bases). This clonotype originated in a young woman in good health and CMV-seropositive. Sequencing was done on a sample of PBMCs. CDR3 sequence reads: CASSENQVAGPTQHF. The DNA of the CDR3 is TGTGCCAGCAGTGAAAACCAAGTGGCGGGGCCGACCCAGCATTTT.